The clone carrying this TCR beta chain was seen only a few times. The antigen remains unidentified. Healthy Caucasian individuals from Russia aged roughly 6 to 90 served as donors. This entry is derived from a study of blood T cells in healthy people across ages. Study-level results: Estimated diversity, derived from one million T cells, was regarded as an underestimate.

This CDR3 is 17 amino acids long. Trimming pared 4 bases from V and 6 bases from J, leaving 23 bases between. Germline values: CDR1 SGHKS, CDR2 YYEKEE (reference sequence). Using a J-beta primer mix together with a sample-barcoded 5' primer, a second PCR was run for roughly 6 to 12 cycles. Every cDNA molecule carried a tag from a template-switch adaptor bearing 12 random nucleotides. TCRdb ran MiXCR on the 5' RACE reads and lists one entry per CDR3 protein. The repertoire holds hundreds of thousands of distinct CDR3 sequences, with under 55% as singletons. The TCR was taken from a man aged 55 to 70 in good health. The specimen sequenced was blood. The V gene is TRBV5-5, the J gene TRBJ2-1, with D perhaps TRBD1 (5 bases). The CDR3 sequence is CASSRAQGSASSNEQFF. In nucleotides, the CDR3 is TGTGCCAGCAGCAGGGCCCAGGGCAGTGCCTCAAGCAATGAGCAGTTCTTC.